Listed here are 20 T cell receptor beta chains from one sample, sequenced in a study of blood T cell repertoires in COVID-19. The data were produced by immunoSEQ multiplex PCR, yet TCRdb's version contains in-frame clones alone and is incomplete. The profile shows tens of thousands of clones, 70% to 90% of them singletons. The sequenced sample was peripheral blood. All receptors derive from a woman aged 80 or over with acute or convalescent COVID-19.

The chain recombines TRBV7-3 with TRBJ2-1; TRBD2 agrees at 11 bases. Germline CDR1 and CDR2: SGHTA and FQGTGA. The CDR3 totals 19 residues. The J segment lost 5 bases and the V segment lost 5 bases, leaving 17 bases of the junction unmatched. The CDR3 DNA is TGTGCCAGCAGCCCGAAGGGGCGTCTCGGGACTAGCGGTCACAATGAGCAGTTCTTC. Its protein product is CASSPKGRLGTSGHNEQFF. Together with reference TRBV7-3 and TRBJ2-1, the CDR3 gives the full variable domain: GAGVSQTPSNKVTEKGKYVELRCDPISGHTALYWYRQSLGQGPEFLIYFQGTGAADDSGLPNDRFFAVRPEGSVSTLKIQRTERGDSAVYLCASSPKGRLGTSGHNEQFFGPGTRLTVL.

This clone was seen only once. The chain recombines TRBV27 with TRBJ2-2; the D gene is possibly TRBD1 (7 bases). The V end lost 11 bases, the J end lost 1 base, and 11 bases lay between the germline ends. Looked up from germline, CDR1 is MNHEY and CDR2 is SMNVEV (reference sequence). This CDR3 region has 13 residues. The CDR3 sequence: CASRGVNTGELFF. The CDR3 region has the DNA TGTGCCTCCAGGGGGGTGAACACCGGGGAGCTGTTTTTT.

The chain employs TRBV19 and TRBJ2-2; 7 bases map to TRBD1. CDR3 length: 12 amino acids. Germline loops: CDR1 LNHDA, CDR2 SQIVND (reference sequence). J was trimmed by 5 bases and V by 6 bases; bases with no gene match: 0. CDR3 sequence: CASRQGTGELFF. The CDR3 DNA reads as TGTGCCAGTAGACAGGGGACCGGGGAGCTGTTTTTT.

The rearrangement joins TRBV6-1 to TRBJ1-2; D call uncertain. CDR3 length: 12 amino acids. The germline CDR1 and CDR2 sequences are MNHNS and SASEGT. The ends were cut back, 2 bases at V and 5 bases at J, with 6 bases in the middle. The CDR3 protein is CASSESRYGYTF. The CDR3 DNA sequence: TGTGCCAGCAGTGAATCGAGGTATGGCTACACCTTC.

This chain connects TRBV15 to TRBJ1-6, with D tentatively TRBD1 (5 bases). CDR1 and CDR2 (germline): LNHNV, YYDKDF (reference sequence). V was pared by 0 bases and J by 14 bases, with 14 bases between. The CDR3 consists of 14 residues. Here the CDR3 reads CATSREDWGGALHF. In DNA, the CDR3 is TGTGCCACCAGCAGAGAGGACTGGGGGGGAGCCCTCCACTTT.

Points on this clone: A junction boundary mismatches the germline segment, possibly from a read error. The chain carries TRBV3-1 (or the pseudogene TRBV3-2) and TRBJ2-4; D is undetermined. The germline V gene encodes CDR1 LGHDT and CDR2 YNNKEL (reference sequence). CDR3 length: 14 amino acids. CDR3 bases: TGTGCCAGCAGCCAAGCAGTAGCCAAAAACATTCAGTACTTT. It yields the protein CASSQAVAKNIQYF.

The V and J genes are TRBV12-5 and TRBJ2-5; D unclear. The V gene lost 0 bases and the J gene lost 2 bases, with 4 bases spanning the gap. CDR3 length: 13 residues. CDR1 and CDR2 from the germline V gene are LGHNT and FRNRAP. The chain's CDR3 is CASGLVLQETQYF. CDR3 sequence (DNA): TGTGCTAGTGGTTTGGTCCTACAAGAGACCCAGTACTTC.

The chain couples TRBV6-1 to TRBJ1-2, with TRBD1 as a possible D gene (5 bases). Trimming pared 3 bases from V and 8 bases from J, leaving 19 bases between. CDR3 length: 15 residues. Germline values: CDR1 MNHNS, CDR2 SASEGT. The DNA for the CDR3 is TGTGCCAGCAGTGAGACAGCGCGCGTCTCAAAAGGCTACACCTTC. It is translated as CASSETARVSKGYTF.

The V call is TRBV27, the J call TRBJ2-1; 8 bases align to TRBD1. V lost 6 bases to trimming and J lost 9 bases; unmatched junction nucleotides: 7. The CDR3 is 13 residues long. Per the germline V gene, CDR1 is MNHEY and CDR2 is SMNVEV (reference sequence). The CDR3 nucleotides read TGTGCCAGCAGCCGTAGGACAGGGTTTGAGCAGTTCTTC. This translates into CASSRRTGFEQFF.

The V and J genes are TRBV5-1 and TRBJ2-7; D possibly corresponds to TRBD1 (5 bases). The V gene's germline CDR1 is SGHRS and CDR2 YFSETQ. There are 12 residues in the CDR3. The V and J ends lost 4 bases and 7 bases respectively, with 12 bases between them. The CDR3 loop reads CASSMDTWEQYF. CDR3 in DNA: TGCGCCAGCAGCATGGACACGTGGGAGCAGTACTTC.

This chain uses TRBV9 with TRBJ2-1; TRBD2 aligns across 14 bases. CDR3 length: 18 amino acids. V was clipped by 2 bases and J by 2 bases; unmatched bases: 6. Germline V CDR1 and CDR2: SGDLS, YYNGEE. DNA of the CDR3: TGTGCCAGCAGCGTTGGGGGACTAGCGGGGGTCCCCTACAATGAGCAGTTCTTC. Residues: CASSVGGLAGVPYNEQFF. Based on the CDR3 plus reference TRBV9 and TRBJ2-1, the full variable domain is DSGVTQTPKHLITATGQRVTLRCSPRSGDLSVYWYQQSLDQGLQFLIQYYNGEERAKGNILERFSAQQFPDLHSELNLSSLELGDSALYFCASSVGGLAGVPYNEQFFGPGTRLTVL.

The genes are TRBV11-3 and TRBJ2-1, with D possibly being TRBD2 (5 bases). The CDR3 is 16 amino acids. The germline CDR1 and CDR2 sequences are SGHNT and YENEEA. The V gene lost 1 base and the J gene lost 6 bases, with 16 bases spanning the gap. This CDR3 reads CASSLVASKTGNEQFF. CDR3 nucleotide sequence: TGTGCCAGCAGCTTAGTCGCTAGCAAAACGGGCAATGAGCAGTTCTTC.

This clone was detected only once. The CDR3 sequence: CASSVTGFNSPLHF. The CDR3 DNA reads TGCGCCAGCAGCGTGACAGGGTTTAATTCACCCCTCCACTTT. The V gene is TRBV5-1, the J gene TRBJ1-6, with 7 bases fitting TRBD1. V lost 4 bases, J lost 6 bases, and 4 bases stayed unmatched. Germline V gene sequence: CDR1 SGHRS, CDR2 YFSETQ. The CDR3 runs 14 residues. Full variable domain (remainder filled in from reference TRBV5-1 and TRBJ1-6): KAGVTQTPRYLIKTRGQQVTLSCSPISGHRSVSWYQQTPGQGLQFLFEYFSETQRNKGNFPGRFSGRQFSNSRSEMNVSTLELGDSALYLCASSVTGFNSPLHFGNGTRLTVT.

The gene calls are TRBV18 and TRBJ2-3; TRBD1 agrees at 10 bases. V lost 6 bases, J lost 4 bases, and 10 bases stayed unmatched. The CDR3 has 16 residues. Germline CDR1 KGHSH, CDR2 LQKENI. The CDR3 spells CASSSPDRGNADTQYF. CDR3 sequence (DNA): TGTGCCAGCTCCTCACCGGACAGGGGGAATGCAGATACGCAGTATTTT.

This sequence joins TRBV5-1 and TRBJ1-2; 8 bases align to TRBD1. The CDR3 length is 17 residues. V lost 2 bases, J lost 3 bases, and 12 bases stayed unmatched. CDR1 is SGHRS and CDR2 is YFSETQ in the germline V gene. The CDR3, as DNA: TGCGCCAGCAGCTTTTGGACAGGGCCAGGGGTTTACTATGGCTACACCTTC. Protein sequence: CASSFWTGPGVYYGYTF.

The rearrangement joins TRBV6-5 to TRBJ1-1; tentatively, D is TRBD1 (6 bases). The CDR3 contains 15 residues. Germline values: CDR1 MNHEY, CDR2 SVGAGI. Trimming stripped 7 bases from V and 0 bases from J, with 15 bases between. The DNA for the CDR3 is TGTGCCAGCAAGGGGGTTGATCGAGTGAACACTGAAGCTTTCTTT. It encodes CASKGVDRVNTEAFF.

Written as DNA, the CDR3 is TGTGCCAGCAGCTATAGTGGGGGGGTGAACACTGAAGCTTTCTTT. It is translated as CASSYSGGVNTEAFF. This chain uses TRBV7-8 with TRBJ1-1; the D gene is possibly TRBD1 (5 bases). Trimming took 4 bases from V and 0 from J, leaving 12 bases between them. The CDR3 runs 15 residues. CDR1 and CDR2 from the germline V gene are SGHVS and FQNEAQ.

The chain has TRBV11-2 and TRBJ2-1; 9 positions agree with TRBD2. CDR1 is SGHAT and CDR2 is FQNNGV in the germline V gene. V trimming: 5 bases; J trimming: 9 bases; junction bases outside the gene matches: 11. The CDR3 covers 15 residues. For the CDR3, the DNA is TGTGCCAGCAGCATTCTAGCGGGGACCGTACCTGAGCAGTTCTTC. This encodes CASSILAGTVPEQFF.

The CDR3 coding sequence is TGTGCCAGCAGTTTTGGACTAGCTTATCAAGAGACCCAGTACTTC. Translating it yields CASSFGLAYQETQYF. This chain connects TRBV6-6 to TRBJ2-5; 8 bases are a match to TRBD2. CDR1 is MNHNY, CDR2 SVGAGI, per germline (reference sequence). The CDR3 is 15 residues long. V lost 4 bases, J lost 2 bases, and 6 bases stayed unmatched.

The rearrangement joins TRBV5-1 to TRBJ2-5, with 11 bases that match TRBD2. V lost 4 bases and J lost 3; bases outside the gene matches: 5. The germline V gene encodes CDR1 SGHRS and CDR2 YFSETQ. The CDR3 extends over 15 amino acids. The CDR3 reads CASSISGGAEETQYF. The CDR3 coding sequence is TGCGCCAGCAGCATTAGCGGGGGGGCCGAAGAGACCCAGTACTTC.